This TCR beta chain stems from a study of shared clonotypes between healthy human individuals. The V end lost 1 base, the J end lost 0 bases, and 15 bases lay between the germline ends. This CDR3 has 17 residues. The V gene's germline CDR1 is LNHDA and CDR2 SQIVND (reference sequence). The data were produced by immunoSEQ multiplex PCR, yet TCRdb's version contains in-frame clones alone and is incomplete. The data contain 2,500,000 or so clones, around 90% of them singletons. The receptor was isolated from a man between 18 and 29 years old in good health. Some clones in this sample may be carry-over from other donors' samples. The V call is TRBV19, the J call TRBJ2-5; D perhaps matches TRBD2 (6 bases). Sequencing was done on a sample of naive CD4+ T cells from PBMCs. Subset given: CD45RA+ positively selected. The CDR3 here is CASSIGGSGTDQETQYF. Written as DNA, the CDR3 is TGTGCCAGTAGTATAGGTGGTAGCGGCACCGACCAAGAGACCCAGTACTTC.